A selection of T cell receptor beta chains follows, all from one sample in a study of T cell responses to AZD1222 COVID-19 vaccine. The repertoire was sequenced with immunoSEQ multiplex PCR; TCRdb's copy has only in-frame clones and lacks some. Of about 130,000 clones in the sample, under 95% were seen once. The sequencing here drew on peripheral blood, taken on day 0 of AZD1222 vaccination. The receptors here all came from an adult in good health. Each CDR3 is given without its conserved first and last residue. Fields, in order: V gene, J gene, CDR3 protein.

TRBV5-1,TRBJ2-1,ASSSQGQYNEQF
TRBV5-1,TRBJ2-7,ASSLARGIGNEQY
TRBV29-1,TRBJ2-3,SVAPQGSTDTQY
TRBV3-1/TRBV3-2,TRBJ1-3,ASSQDQPGSRSGNTIY
TRBV7-2,TRBJ2-1,ASSLVFEQF
TRBV3-1/TRBV3-2,TRBJ1-2,ASSIFRTDGTGGYT
TRBV19,TRBJ1-2,ASSIGGGGYT
TRBV2,TRBJ2-7,ASSGGQGATYEQY
TRBV19,TRBJ1-2,ASSIWGDYGYT
TRBV18,TRBJ1-4,ASSPVTATNEKLF
TRBV30,TRBJ1-2,AWRDRGYGYT
TRBV7-9,TRBJ2-3,ASSPGDSTQY
TRBV2,TRBJ2-5,ASSLPQETQY
TRBV7-3,TRBJ2-3,ASSPTGRTDTQY
TRBV27,TRBJ2-7,ASSLKATGSYEQY
TRBV25-1,TRBJ2-7,ASSERGRYEQY
TRBV11-2,TRBJ1-1,ASSLAPFTGPGDTEAF
TRBV28,TRBJ2-1,ASSLPTGLVGEQF
TRBV7-2,TRBJ1-5,ASSFRRNQPQH
TRBV18,TRBJ1-3,ASSPPWTGSSWHRNTIY
TRBV6-5,TRBJ1-2,ASSYSTYYGYT
TRBV7-8,TRBJ2-7,ASSSAQFAYEQY
TRBV12-5,TRBJ1-2,ASGLRGMEASYGYT
TRBV6-4,TRBJ2-1,ASRGQGLLASSYNEQF